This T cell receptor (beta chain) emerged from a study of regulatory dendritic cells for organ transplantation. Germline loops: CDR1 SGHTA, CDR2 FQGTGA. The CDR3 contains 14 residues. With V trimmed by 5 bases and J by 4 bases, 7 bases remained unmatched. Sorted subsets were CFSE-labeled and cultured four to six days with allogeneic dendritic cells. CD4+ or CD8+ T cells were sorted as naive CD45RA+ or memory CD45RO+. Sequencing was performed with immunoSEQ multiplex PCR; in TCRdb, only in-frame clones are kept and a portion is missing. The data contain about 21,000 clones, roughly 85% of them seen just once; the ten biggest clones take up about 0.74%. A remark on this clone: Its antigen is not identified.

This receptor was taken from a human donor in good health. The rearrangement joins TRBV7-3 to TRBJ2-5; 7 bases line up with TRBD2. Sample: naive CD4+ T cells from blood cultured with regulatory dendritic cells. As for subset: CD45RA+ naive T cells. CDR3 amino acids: CASSPSAGVETQYF. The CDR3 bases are TGTGCCAGCAGCCCTTCCGCGGGAGTAGAGACCCAGTACTTC. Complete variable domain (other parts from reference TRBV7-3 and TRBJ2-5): GAGVSQTPSNKVTEKGKYVELRCDPISGHTALYWYRQSLGQGPEFLIYFQGTGAADDSGLPNDRFFAVRPEGSVSTLKIQRTERGDSAVYLCASSPSAGVETQYFGPGTRLLVL.